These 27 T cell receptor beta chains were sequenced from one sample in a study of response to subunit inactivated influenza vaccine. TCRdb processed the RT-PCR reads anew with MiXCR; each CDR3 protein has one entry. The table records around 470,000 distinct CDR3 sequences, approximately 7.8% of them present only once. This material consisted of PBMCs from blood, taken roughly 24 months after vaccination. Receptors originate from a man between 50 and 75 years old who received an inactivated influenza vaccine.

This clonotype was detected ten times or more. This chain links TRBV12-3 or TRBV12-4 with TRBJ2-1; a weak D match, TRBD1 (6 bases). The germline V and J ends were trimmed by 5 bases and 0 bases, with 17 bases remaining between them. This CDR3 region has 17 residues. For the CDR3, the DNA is TGTGCCAGCAGTCCGCCGACAGGACAACCCTCCTACAATGAGCAGTTCTTC. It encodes CASSPPTGQPSYNEQFF.

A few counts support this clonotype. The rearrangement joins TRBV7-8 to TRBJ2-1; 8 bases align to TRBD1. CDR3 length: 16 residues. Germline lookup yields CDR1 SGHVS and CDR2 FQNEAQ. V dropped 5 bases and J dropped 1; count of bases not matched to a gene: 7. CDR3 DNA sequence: TGTGCCAGCAGCATCTACGGGACAGGTTCCTACAATGAGCAGTTCTTC. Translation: CASSIYGTGSYNEQFF.

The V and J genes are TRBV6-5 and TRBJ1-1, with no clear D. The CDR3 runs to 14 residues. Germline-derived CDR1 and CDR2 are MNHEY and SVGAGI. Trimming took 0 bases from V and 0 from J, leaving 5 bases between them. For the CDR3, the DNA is TGTGCCAGCAGTTACTCTTTGGTGAACACTGAAGCTTTCTTT. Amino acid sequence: CASSYSLVNTEAFF.

The CDR3 sequence is CSARVGYGYTF. CDR3 sequence (DNA): TGCAGTGCTAGAGTGGGCTATGGCTACACCTTC. The gene calls are TRBV20-1 and TRBJ1-2; D unclear. Germline CDR1 is DFQATT and CDR2 is SNEGSKA (reference sequence). CDR3 length: 11 amino acids. Deletions cut 1 base from V and 4 bases from J, with 4 bases between.

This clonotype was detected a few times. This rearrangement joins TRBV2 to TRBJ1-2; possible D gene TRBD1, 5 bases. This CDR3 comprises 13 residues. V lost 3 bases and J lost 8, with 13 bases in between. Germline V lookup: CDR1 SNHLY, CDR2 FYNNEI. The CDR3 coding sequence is TGTGCCAGCAGTGACTTGCAGGGAGGAGGCTACACCTTC. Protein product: CASSDLQGGGYTF.

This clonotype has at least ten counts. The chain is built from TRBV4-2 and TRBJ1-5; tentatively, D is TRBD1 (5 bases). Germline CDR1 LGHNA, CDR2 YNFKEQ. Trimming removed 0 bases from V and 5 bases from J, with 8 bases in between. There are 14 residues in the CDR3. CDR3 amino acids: CASSQDGADQPQHF. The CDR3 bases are TGTGCCAGCAGCCAAGATGGGGCGGATCAGCCCCAGCATTTT.

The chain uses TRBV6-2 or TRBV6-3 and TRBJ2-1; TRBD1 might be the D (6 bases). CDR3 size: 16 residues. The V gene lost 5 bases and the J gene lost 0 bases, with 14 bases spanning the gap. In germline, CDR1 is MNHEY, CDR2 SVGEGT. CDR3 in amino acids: CASSIIGTTSYNEQFF. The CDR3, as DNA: TGTGCCAGCAGTATCATCGGGACAACCTCCTACAATGAGCAGTTCTTC.

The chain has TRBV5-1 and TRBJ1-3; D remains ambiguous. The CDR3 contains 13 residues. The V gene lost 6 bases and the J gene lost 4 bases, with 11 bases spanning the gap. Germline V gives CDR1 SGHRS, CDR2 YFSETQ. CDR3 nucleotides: TGCGCCAGCACCCTGGGGAGAGGAAACACCATATATTTT. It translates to CASTLGRGNTIYF.

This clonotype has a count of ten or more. The CDR3 loop is CASSQGRYSNQPQHF. The CDR3 bases are TGCGCCAGCAGCCAAGGGCGGTATAGCAATCAGCCCCAGCATTTT. V gene TRBV4-3 combines with J gene TRBJ1-5; D uncertain. The CDR3 has 15 amino acids. The V and J ends lost 1 base and 0 bases respectively, with 7 bases between them. Germline V gene data show CDR1 as LGHNA and CDR2 as YSLEER.

For the CDR3, the DNA is TGCAGTGCTAAGATTAGCTCCTATAATTCACCCCTCCACTTT. Encoded protein: CSAKISSYNSPLHF. The V and J genes are TRBV20-1 and TRBJ1-6; no clear D. The CDR3 sequence is 14 residues long. V dropped 4 bases and J dropped 0 bases, with 7 bases sitting between them. Germline loops: CDR1 DFQATT, CDR2 SNEGSKA (reference sequence).

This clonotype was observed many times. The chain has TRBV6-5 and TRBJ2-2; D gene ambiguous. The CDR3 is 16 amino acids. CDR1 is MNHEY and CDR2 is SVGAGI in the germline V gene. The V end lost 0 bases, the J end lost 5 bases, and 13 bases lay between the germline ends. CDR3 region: CASSYSLPVVTGELFF. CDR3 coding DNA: TGTGCCAGCAGTTACTCTCTCCCGGTCGTGACCGGGGAGCTGTTTTTT.

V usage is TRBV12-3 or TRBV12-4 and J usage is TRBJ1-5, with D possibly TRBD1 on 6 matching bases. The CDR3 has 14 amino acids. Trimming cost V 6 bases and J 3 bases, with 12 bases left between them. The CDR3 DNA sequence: TGTGCCAGCAGACAACAGGGTTACAATCAGCCCCAGCATTTT. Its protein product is CASRQQGYNQPQHF.

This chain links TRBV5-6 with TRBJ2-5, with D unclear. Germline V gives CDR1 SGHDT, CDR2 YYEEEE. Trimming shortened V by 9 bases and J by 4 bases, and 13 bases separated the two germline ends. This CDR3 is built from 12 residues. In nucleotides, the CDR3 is TGTGCCACGTCCGGGTCAGCAGAGACCCAGTACTTC. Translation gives CATSGSAETQYF.

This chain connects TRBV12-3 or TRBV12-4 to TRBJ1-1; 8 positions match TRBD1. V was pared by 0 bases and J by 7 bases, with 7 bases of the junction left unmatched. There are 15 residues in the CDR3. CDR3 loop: CASSLALAGGGEAFF. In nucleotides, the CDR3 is TGTGCCAGCAGTTTAGCCCTGGCAGGGGGCGGTGAAGCTTTCTTT.

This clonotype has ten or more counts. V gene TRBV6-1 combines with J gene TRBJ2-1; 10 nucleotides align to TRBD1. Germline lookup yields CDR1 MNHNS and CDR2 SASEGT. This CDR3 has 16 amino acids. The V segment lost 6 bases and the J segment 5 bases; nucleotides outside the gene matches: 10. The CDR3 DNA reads TGTGCCAGCAGACAGTTCCGGGACAGGGGTCACAATGAGCAGTTCTTC. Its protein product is CASRQFRDRGHNEQFF.

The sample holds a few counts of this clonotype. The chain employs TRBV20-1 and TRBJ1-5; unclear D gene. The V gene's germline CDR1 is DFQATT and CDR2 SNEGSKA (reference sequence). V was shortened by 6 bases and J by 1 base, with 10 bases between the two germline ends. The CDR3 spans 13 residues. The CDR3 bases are TGCAGTGCCCACGGACGGAGCAATCAGCCCCAGCATTTT. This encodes CSAHGRSNQPQHF.

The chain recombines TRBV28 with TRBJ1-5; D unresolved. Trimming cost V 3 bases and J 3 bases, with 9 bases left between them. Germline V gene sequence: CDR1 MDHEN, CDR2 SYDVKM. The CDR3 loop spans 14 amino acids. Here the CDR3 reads CASSFRPANQPQHF. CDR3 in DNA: TGTGCCAGCAGTTTTAGGCCAGCCAATCAGCCCCAGCATTTT. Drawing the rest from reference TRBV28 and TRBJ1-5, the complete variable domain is DVKVTQSSRYLVKRTGEKVFLECVQDMDHENMFWYRQDPGLGLRLIYFSYDVKMKEKGDIPEGYSVSREKKERFSLILESASTNQTSMYLCASSFRPANQPQHFGDGTRLSIL.

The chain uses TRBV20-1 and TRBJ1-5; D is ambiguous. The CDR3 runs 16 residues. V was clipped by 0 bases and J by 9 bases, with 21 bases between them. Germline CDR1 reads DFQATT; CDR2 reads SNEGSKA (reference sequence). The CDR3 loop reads CSARDWASGEWGPQHF. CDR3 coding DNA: TGCAGTGCTAGAGATTGGGCCAGCGGGGAATGGGGGCCCCAGCATTTT.

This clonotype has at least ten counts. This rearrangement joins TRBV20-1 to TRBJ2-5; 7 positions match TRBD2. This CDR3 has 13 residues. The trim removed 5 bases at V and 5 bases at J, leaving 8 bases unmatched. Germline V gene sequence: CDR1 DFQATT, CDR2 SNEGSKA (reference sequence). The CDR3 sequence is CSAQPTSKETQYF. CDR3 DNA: TGCAGTGCTCAGCCGACTAGCAAGGAGACCCAGTACTTC.

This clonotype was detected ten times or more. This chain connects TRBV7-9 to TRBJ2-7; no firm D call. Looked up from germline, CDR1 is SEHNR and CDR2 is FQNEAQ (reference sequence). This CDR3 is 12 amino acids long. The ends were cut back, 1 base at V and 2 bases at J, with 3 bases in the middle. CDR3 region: CASSLEAYEQYF. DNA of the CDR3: TGTGCCAGCAGCTTAGAGGCCTACGAGCAGTACTTC.

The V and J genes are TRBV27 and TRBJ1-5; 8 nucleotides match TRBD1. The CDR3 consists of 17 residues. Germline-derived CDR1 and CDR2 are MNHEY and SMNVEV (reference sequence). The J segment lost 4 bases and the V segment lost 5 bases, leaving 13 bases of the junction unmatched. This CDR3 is CASSTTTGAPLNQPQHF. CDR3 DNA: TGTGCCAGCAGTACCACGACAGGGGCGCCGCTAAATCAGCCCCAGCATTTT.

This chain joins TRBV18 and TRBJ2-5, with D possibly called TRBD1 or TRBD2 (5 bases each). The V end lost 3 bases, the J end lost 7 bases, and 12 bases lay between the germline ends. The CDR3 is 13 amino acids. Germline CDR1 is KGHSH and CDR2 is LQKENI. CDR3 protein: CASSPRDEGTQYF. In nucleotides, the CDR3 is TGTGCCAGCTCACCCCGGGACGAAGGGACCCAGTACTTC. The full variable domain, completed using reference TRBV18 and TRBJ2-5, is NAGVMQNPRHLVRRRGQEARLRCSPMKGHSHVYWYRQLPEEGLKFMVYLQKENIIDESGMPKERFSAEFPKEGPSILRIQQVVRGDSAAYFCASSPRDEGTQYFGPGTRLLVL.

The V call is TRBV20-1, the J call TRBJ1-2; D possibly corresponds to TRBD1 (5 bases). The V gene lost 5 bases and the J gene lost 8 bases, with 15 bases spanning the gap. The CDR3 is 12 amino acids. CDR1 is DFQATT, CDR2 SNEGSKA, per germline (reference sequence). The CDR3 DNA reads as TGCAGTGCTTCCATGGGCAGGGACGGCTACACCTTC. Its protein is CSASMGRDGYTF.

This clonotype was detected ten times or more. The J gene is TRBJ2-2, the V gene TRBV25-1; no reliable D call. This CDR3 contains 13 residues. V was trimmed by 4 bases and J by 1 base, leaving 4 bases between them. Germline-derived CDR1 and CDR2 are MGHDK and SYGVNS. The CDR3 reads CASSGRNTGELFF. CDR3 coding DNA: TGTGCCAGCAGTGGAAGGAACACCGGGGAGCTGTTTTTT.

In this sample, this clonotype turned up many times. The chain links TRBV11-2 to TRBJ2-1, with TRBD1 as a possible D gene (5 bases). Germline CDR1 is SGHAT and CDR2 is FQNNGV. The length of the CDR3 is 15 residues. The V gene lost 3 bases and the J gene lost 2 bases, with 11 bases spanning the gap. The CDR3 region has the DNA TGTGCCAGCAGCTTTAGTCAGGGAACCTACAATGAGCAGTTCTTC. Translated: CASSFSQGTYNEQFF.

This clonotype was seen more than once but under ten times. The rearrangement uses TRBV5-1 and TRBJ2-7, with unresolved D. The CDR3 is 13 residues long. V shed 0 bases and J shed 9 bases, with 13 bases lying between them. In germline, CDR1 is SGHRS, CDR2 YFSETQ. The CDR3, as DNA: TGCGCCAGCAGCTTGGCCGGTGTTATCGGGCAGTACTTC. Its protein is CASSLAGVIGQYF.

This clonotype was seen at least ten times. CDR3 loop: CASSNGQESSGNTIYF. In DNA form, the CDR3 reads TGTGCCAGCAGCAACGGACAGGAGAGCTCTGGAAACACCATATATTTT. This chain joins TRBV21-1 and TRBJ1-3; the table's D call, TRBD1, was not checked against the DNA. TRBV21-1 is tagged as a pseudogene. The CDR3 runs 16 residues.